This TCR beta chain was sequenced during a study of T cell responses to AZD1222 COVID-19 vaccine. About the study: Pooled in the analysis were second doses at about 4 or about 12 weeks. Whole-study results and caveats: Compared with day 0, the breadth and depth of the Spike-specific TCR repertoire rose significantly after two doses of AZD1222. Nearly half of spike-specific TCRs reportedly target variant regions that are unmutated in the B.1.351 and B.1.1.7 variants.

The junction had 12 bases not matched to a gene; V was cut back by 6 bases and J by 5 bases. This CDR3 spans 16 amino acids. CDR1 is SGHRS, CDR2 YFSETQ, per germline. Measured with immunoSEQ multiplex PCR; TCRdb has only the in-frame clones, and not every one. The repertoire holds around 100,000 clones, with about 90% as singletons. Regarding this clone: The antigen is undetermined.

The gene calls are TRBV5-1 and TRBJ2-2; 8 nucleotides agree with TRBD2. Sequenced here: peripheral blood, sampled on day 0 of AZD1222 vaccination. This receptor was taken from an adult in good health. The CDR3 spells CASKFRPREGTGELFF. The CDR3 nucleotides are TGCGCCAGCAAATTCCGCCCCCGGGAGGGGACCGGGGAGCTGTTTTTT.